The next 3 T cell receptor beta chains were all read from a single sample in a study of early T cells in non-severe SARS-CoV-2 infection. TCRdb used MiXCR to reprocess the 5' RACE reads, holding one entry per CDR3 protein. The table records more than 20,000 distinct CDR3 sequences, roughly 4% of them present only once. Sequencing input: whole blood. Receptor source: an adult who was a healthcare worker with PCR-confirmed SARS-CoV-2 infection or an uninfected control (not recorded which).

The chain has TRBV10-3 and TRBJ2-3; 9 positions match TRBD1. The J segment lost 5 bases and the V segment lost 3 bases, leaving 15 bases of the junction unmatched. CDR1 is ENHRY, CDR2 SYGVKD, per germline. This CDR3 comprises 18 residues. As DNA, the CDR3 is TGTGCCATCAGTGACCGGGACAGGGCGCGAACCACGGAAGATACGCAGTATTTT. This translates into CAISDRDRARTTEDTQYF.

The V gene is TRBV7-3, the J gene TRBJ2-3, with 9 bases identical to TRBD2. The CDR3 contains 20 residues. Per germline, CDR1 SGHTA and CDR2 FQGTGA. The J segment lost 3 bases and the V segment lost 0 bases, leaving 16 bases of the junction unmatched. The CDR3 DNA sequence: TGTGCCAGCAGCTTAACTGGATCCCTAGCGGGAACTGTGAGAACAGATACGCAGTATTTT. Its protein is CASSLTGSLAGTVRTDTQYF.

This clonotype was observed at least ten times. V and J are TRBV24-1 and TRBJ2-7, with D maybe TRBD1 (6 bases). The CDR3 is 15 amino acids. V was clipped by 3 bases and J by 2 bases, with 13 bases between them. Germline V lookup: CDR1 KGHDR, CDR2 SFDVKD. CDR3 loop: CATSDQDSSPYEQYF. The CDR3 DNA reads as TGTGCCACCAGTGATCAGGACAGCTCTCCCTACGAGCAGTACTTC.